These 20 T cell receptor beta chains were sequenced from one sample in a study of T cell responses to AZD1222 COVID-19 vaccine. The repertoire was sequenced with immunoSEQ multiplex PCR; TCRdb's copy has only in-frame clones and lacks some. The sample holds about 160,000 clones, roughly 88% seen once. The sequencing used peripheral blood, collected 28 days after the second AZD1222 dose. The receptors originated from an adult who received the AZD1222 COVID-19 vaccine.

The chain couples TRBV5-6 to TRBJ1-1; no clear D. The CDR3 totals 11 residues. CDR1 and CDR2 from the germline V gene are SGHDT and YYEEEE. V was shortened by 5 bases and J by 3 bases, with 5 bases between the two germline ends. The CDR3 DNA sequence: TGTGCCAGCAGTCTCGACACTGAAGCTTTCTTT. It codes for CASSLDTEAFF.

This chain joins TRBV6-6 and TRBJ2-7; D not resolved. Germline V gives CDR1 MNHNY, CDR2 SVGAGI (reference sequence). This CDR3 has 13 residues. The V gene lost 5 bases and the J gene lost 3 bases, with 11 bases spanning the gap. DNA of the CDR3: TGTGCCAGCAGTGATCCTGGAAACTACGAGCAGTACTTC. It yields the protein CASSDPGNYEQYF.

This clone was counted a single time. CDR3 nucleotides: TGCGCCAACTGCCGGGTCTGGAAGGTAGATACGCAGTATTTT. Protein product: CANCRVWKVDTQYF. The V gene is TRBV10-1, the J gene TRBJ2-3, with D hard to call. This CDR3 has 14 residues. Germline assignment: CDR1 WNHNN and CDR2 SYGVQD (reference sequence). V lost 10 bases and J lost 5, with 19 bases in between.

The chain is built from TRBV2 and TRBJ2-1; TRBD2 might be the D (5 bases). V was cut by 6 bases and J by 7 bases, with 7 bases left in between. The CDR3 covers 11 residues. Germline V gene lookup returns CDR1 SNHLY and CDR2 FYNNEI. The CDR3 sequence is CASSLANEQFF. CDR3 nucleotide sequence: TGTGCCAGCAGCCTAGCTAATGAGCAGTTCTTC.

The CDR3 sequence is CASRTGIAGELFF. The CDR3, as DNA: TGTGCCAGCAGGACAGGGATTGCCGGGGAGCTGTTTTTT. The J gene is TRBJ2-2, the V gene TRBV2, with 7 bases that match TRBD1. This CDR3 has 13 amino acids. The trim removed 6 bases at V and 6 bases at J, leaving 4 bases unmatched. Germline assignment: CDR1 SNHLY and CDR2 FYNNEI.

This clone was seen once. The J gene is TRBJ1-2, the V gene TRBV7-2, with a tentative D call TRBD1 (6 bases). This CDR3 is built from 16 residues. Germline-derived CDR1 and CDR2 are SGHTA and FQGNSA. Between the trimmed V and J ends, which lost 1 base and 4 bases, there was a span of 16 bases. The CDR3 bases are TGTGCCAGCAGCTTAGGATGGCAGGGGCCGACCTATGGCTACACCTTC. Protein: CASSLGWQGPTYGYTF. The full variable domain, in which reference TRBV7-2 and TRBJ1-2 provide the parts outside the CDR3, is GAGVSQSPSNKVTEKGKDVELRCDPISGHTALYWYRQSLGQGLEFLIYFQGNSAPDKSGLPSDRFSAERTGGSVSTLTIQRTQQEDSAVYLCASSLGWQGPTYGYTFGSGTRLTVV.

The J gene is TRBJ2-1, the V gene TRBV6-5; TRBD2 aligns across 9 bases. The V and J ends lost 7 bases and 4 bases, in that order; junction bases with no gene match: 8. Germline assignment: CDR1 MNHEY and CDR2 SVGAGI. The CDR3 spans 15 residues. In DNA, the CDR3 is TGTGCCAGCATCCCGGCGGGGGGGTCATACAATGAGCAGTTCTTC. This encodes CASIPAGGSYNEQFF.

This chain joins TRBV2 and TRBJ1-4; D unclear. V lost 11 bases to trimming and J lost 3 bases, with 10 bases between them. This CDR3 spans 12 amino acids. Germline V gene sequence: CDR1 SNHLY, CDR2 FYNNEI. The CDR3 DNA follows: TGTGCCGCAGAATACCCTAATGAAAAACTGTTTTTT. Protein sequence: CAAEYPNEKLFF.

For the CDR3, the DNA is TGTGCCAGCAGCCGGCTACAGGGGGCGAGTCTGTTAGAGACCCAGTACTTC. Encoded protein: CASSRLQGASLLETQYF. The chain carries TRBV11-2 and TRBJ2-5, with TRBD1 identical over 9 bases. The V and J ends lost 5 bases and 4 bases, in that order; junction bases with no gene match: 14. This CDR3 spans 17 amino acids. Germline V gene sequence: CDR1 SGHAT, CDR2 FQNNGV.

The gene calls are TRBV9 and TRBJ1-4; 8 bases line up with TRBD1. J lost 7 bases, V lost 0 bases, and 5 bases had no gene match. Germline V lookup: CDR1 SGDLS, CDR2 YYNGEE. The CDR3 covers 15 residues. CDR3 nucleotides: TGTGCCAGCAGCGTAGTTGGACAGGGTGGTGAAAAACTGTTTTTT. Protein sequence: CASSVVGQGGEKLFF.

The gene calls are TRBV20-1 and TRBJ1-4; D remains ambiguous. The CDR3 is 13 residues long. V was cut by 3 bases and J by 8 bases, with 13 bases left in between. Germline values: CDR1 DFQATT, CDR2 SNEGSKA (reference sequence). The CDR3 region is CSASWGVGEKLFF. The CDR3, as DNA: TGCAGTGCTAGTTGGGGAGTTGGGGAAAAACTGTTTTTT.

The chain carries TRBV9 and TRBJ2-1; D might be TRBD1 or TRBD2, each matching 5 bases. The germline V gene has CDR1 SGDLS and CDR2 YYNGEE. The germline V and J ends were trimmed by 6 bases and 4 bases, with 20 bases remaining between them. This CDR3 is built from 16 residues. The CDR3 loop is CASTLGSSGGYNEQFF. The DNA for the CDR3 is TGTGCCAGCACCCTCGGGTCGTCTGGGGGTTACAATGAGCAGTTCTTC.

The gene calls are TRBV5-1 and TRBJ1-5; D is uncertain. This CDR3 region has 18 residues. V gave up 2 bases and J gave up 0 bases, with 18 bases separating them. The germline V gene has CDR1 SGHRS and CDR2 YFSETQ. The CDR3 spells CASSFGPTGLYSNQPQHF. For the CDR3, the DNA is TGCGCCAGCAGCTTCGGGCCCACCGGCCTATATAGCAATCAGCCCCAGCATTTT.

V and J are TRBV12-3 or TRBV12-4 and TRBJ1-1, with TRBD1 matching over 8 bases. V dropped 4 bases and J dropped 10; count of bases not matched to a gene: 8. This CDR3 has 13 residues. The CDR3 nucleotides are TGTGCCAGCAGTTATCCGGGGGACAGGCGAGCTTTCTTT. Its protein is CASSYPGDRRAFF.

In DNA, the CDR3 is TGCGCCAGCTCCGGGGGGACTGGAAACACCATATATTTT. Its translation: CASSGGTGNTIYF. The chain is built from TRBV5-1 and TRBJ1-3, with D perhaps TRBD1 (5 bases). The CDR3 loop spans 13 amino acids. V was cut by 7 bases and J by 2 bases, with 10 bases left in between. CDR1 and CDR2 (germline): SGHRS, YFSETQ.

The chain uses TRBV5-1 and TRBJ2-1; D perhaps matches TRBD2 (6 bases). The CDR3 is 21 residues long. Germline V CDR1 and CDR2: SGHRS, YFSETQ. V lost 0 bases, J lost 7 bases, and 32 bases lay in between. The CDR3 DNA reads TGCGCCAGCAGCTTGGTGGTGGGGACTTTGGGGTCTCAGGGATTTTTTAATGAGCAGTTCTTC. This codes for CASSLVVGTLGSQGFFNEQFF.

This chain links TRBV6-7 with TRBJ2-1, with D possibly TRBD1 on 6 matching bases. TRBV6-7 is designated an ORF whose function remains uncertain. The CDR3 is made up of 18 amino acids. Trimming removed 7 bases at V and 4 bases at J, with 26 bases between. The CDR3 bases are TGTGCCAGCACTGGTCTCAGGGGATTCCTTCGGGTTTACAATGAGCAGTTCTTC. Encoded protein: CASTGLRGFLRVYNEQFF.

This clone was observed a handful of times. The gene calls are TRBV20-1 and TRBJ1-2, with unresolved D. V dropped 6 bases and J dropped 5 bases, with 4 bases sitting between them. Germline CDR1 is DFQATT and CDR2 is SNEGSKA (reference sequence). There are 9 residues in the CDR3. CDR3 residues: CSALYGYTF. The CDR3, as DNA: TGCAGTGCCCTTTATGGCTACACCTTC.

This clone was counted a single time. The chain couples TRBV30 to TRBJ1-1, with TRBD1 matching 11 bases. There are 16 residues in the CDR3. CDR1 and CDR2 (germline): GTSNPN, SVGIG (reference sequence). The trim removed 2 bases at V and 4 bases at J, leaving 9 bases unmatched. The CDR3 region has the DNA TGTGCCTGGAGTACCCCACGGACAGGGGGCGCCACTGAAGCTTTCTTT. Residues: CAWSTPRTGGATEAFF. The full variable domain, its missing parts supplied by reference TRBV30 and TRBJ1-1, is SQTIHQWPATLVQPVGSPLSLECTVEGTSNPNLYWYRQAAGRGLQLLFYSVGIGQISSEVPQNLSASRPQDRQFILSSKKLLLSDSGFYLCAWSTPRTGGATEAFFGQGTRLTVV.

The CDR3 reads CASSLAETGQTDTQYF. In DNA form, the CDR3 reads TGTGCCAGCAGCTTGGCCGAGACGGGACAAACAGATACGCAGTATTTT. The chain joins TRBV5-8 to TRBJ2-3; perhaps TRBD1 as D (6 bases). The germline V gene encodes CDR1 SGHTS and CDR2 YDEGEE. The CDR3 runs 16 residues. The V and J ends lost 0 bases and 3 bases respectively, with 14 bases between them.